These T cell receptor beta chains were read from a single sample in a study of chronic HIV infection and antiretroviral therapy. TCRdb re-called the 5' RACE reads through MiXCR, storing one row per CDR3 protein. The sample lists tens of thousands of distinct CDR3 sequences; approximately 7.4% were seen once. Input material: peripheral blood. The receptor source for this set is an adult who had HIV and had not received antiretroviral therapy, or was an uninfected healthy control (not recorded which). Both conserved end residues are part of each CDR3. D genes are given only for firm matches. The size entry is marked missing in some rows and otherwise reads once, few, many or a size class.

size: many
J: TRBJ1-4
D: TRBD1
V: TRBV6-5
DNA: TGTGCCAGCAGGCCGGGACAGGGGTCGTCGAAACCTTTTTTT
CDR3: CASRPGQGSSKPFF

size: many
J: TRBJ2-2
D: -
V: TRBV6-2/TRBV6-3
DNA: TGTGCCAGCGGATACAGGAGGGCCGGGGAGCTGTTTTTT
CDR3: CASGYRRAGELFF

size: many
J: TRBJ2-1
D: -
V: TRBV9
DNA: TGTGCCAGCAGCGTAGTCAACAACGGGATAGAGCAGTTCTTC
CDR3: CASSVVNNGIEQFF

size: few
J: TRBJ2-7
D: -
V: TRBV25-1
DNA: TGTGCCAGCAGTTCAACTCAGGACCCGAGAGACTACGAGCAGTACTTC
CDR3: CASSSTQDPRDYEQYF

size: many
J: TRBJ2-3
D: TRBD2
V: TRBV10-3
DNA: TGTGCCATCAGTGACGGACTAGCGGGGAGCCCAGATACGCAGTATTTT
CDR3: CAISDGLAGSPDTQYF

size: medium-sized
J: TRBJ2-7
D: TRBD1
V: TRBV23-1
DNA: TGCGCCAGCAGTCTCCCGGACAGGGTGGCTTGCGAGCAGTACTTC
CDR3: CASSLPDRVACEQYF

size: many
J: TRBJ2-3
D: -
V: TRBV9
DNA: TGTGCCAGCAGCCCACCCAATAGCGGCACAGATACGCAGTATTTT
CDR3: CASSPPNSGTDTQYF

size: -
J: TRBJ1-5
D: TRBD1
V: TRBV20-1
DNA: TGCAGTGCTAGAGCCACCGACAGGGAGAGCCAGCCCCAGCATTTT
CDR3: CSARATDRESQPQHF

size: -
J: TRBJ1-4
D: TRBD1
V: TRBV7-2
DNA: TGTGCCAGCAGCTTAGACAGGGGAAATGAAAAACTGTTTTTT
CDR3: CASSLDRGNEKLFF

size: -
J: TRBJ2-7
D: -
V: TRBV20-1
DNA: TGCAGTGCTAGCGGGGTCAACTCCTACGAGCAGTACTTC
CDR3: CSASGVNSYEQYF

size: medium-sized
J: TRBJ2-3
D: TRBD1
V: TRBV6-4
DNA: TGTGCCAGCAGTGACGGGACAGGGGCAGATACGCAGTATTTT
CDR3: CASSDGTGADTQYF

size: few
J: TRBJ1-1
D: -
V: TRBV7-9
DNA: TGTGCCAGCAGGAAACAGGGCATGTGGACTGAAGCTTTCTTT
CDR3: CASRKQGMWTEAFF

size: -
J: TRBJ2-1
D: TRBD2
V: TRBV3-1
DNA: TGTGCCAGCAGCCGTGGTACTAGCGGTGGCAATGAGCAGTTCTTC
CDR3: CASSRGTSGGNEQFF

size: few
J: TRBJ2-5
D: -
V: TRBV5-6
DNA: TGTGCCAGCAGCCGGACCCTAGAGACCCAGTACTTC
CDR3: CASSRTLETQYF

size: few
J: TRBJ2-2
D: -
V: TRBV5-1
DNA: TGCGCCAGCAGCTGGGGGGCCGCCGGGGAGCTGTTTTTT
CDR3: CASSWGAAGELFF

size: -
J: TRBJ2-5
D: TRBD2
V: TRBV7-2
DNA: TGTGCCAGCAGCTCCCACCTAGCGGGAGTCCAGACCCAGTACTTC
CDR3: CASSSHLAGVQTQYF

size: -
J: TRBJ2-7
D: -
V: TRBV3-1
DNA: TGTGCCAGCAGCCAATTGTGGGGGGAGCAGTACTTC
CDR3: CASSQLWGEQYF

size: few
J: TRBJ1-5
D: TRBD1
V: TRBV28
DNA: TGTGCCAGCAGCATGACAGGGGGCAATCAGCCCCAGCATTTT
CDR3: CASSMTGGNQPQHF

size: -
J: TRBJ1-5
D: TRBD1
V: TRBV12-3/TRBV12-4
DNA: TGTGCCAGCAGTACAGGGGGGCCCAATCAGCACCAGCATTTT
CDR3: CASSTGGPNQHQHF

size: many
J: TRBJ2-2
D: -
V: TRBV29-1
DNA: TGCAGCGTTTATCTGAACACCGGGGAGCTGTTTTTT
CDR3: CSVYLNTGELFF